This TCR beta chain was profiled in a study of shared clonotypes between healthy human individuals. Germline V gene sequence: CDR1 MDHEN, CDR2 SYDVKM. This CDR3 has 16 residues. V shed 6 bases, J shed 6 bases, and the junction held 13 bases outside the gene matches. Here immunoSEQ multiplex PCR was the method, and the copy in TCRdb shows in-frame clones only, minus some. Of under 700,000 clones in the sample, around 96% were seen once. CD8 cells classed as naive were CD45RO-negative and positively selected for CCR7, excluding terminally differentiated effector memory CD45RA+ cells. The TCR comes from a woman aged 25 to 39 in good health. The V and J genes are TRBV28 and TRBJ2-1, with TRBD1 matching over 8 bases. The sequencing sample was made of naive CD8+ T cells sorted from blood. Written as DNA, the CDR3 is TGTGCCAGCAGCAATACGGACGCCGACAGGGGCAATGAGCAGTTCTTC. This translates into CASSNTDADRGNEQFF.